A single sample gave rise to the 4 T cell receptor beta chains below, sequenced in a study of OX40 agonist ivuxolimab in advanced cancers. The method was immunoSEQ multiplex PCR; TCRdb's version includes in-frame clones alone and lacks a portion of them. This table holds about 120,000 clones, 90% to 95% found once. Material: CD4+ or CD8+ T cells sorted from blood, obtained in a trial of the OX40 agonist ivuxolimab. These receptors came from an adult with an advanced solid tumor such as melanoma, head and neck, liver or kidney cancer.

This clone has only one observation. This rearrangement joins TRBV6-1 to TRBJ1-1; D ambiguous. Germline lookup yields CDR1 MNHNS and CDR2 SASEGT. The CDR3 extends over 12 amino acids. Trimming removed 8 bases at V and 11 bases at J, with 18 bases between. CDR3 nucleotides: TGTGCCAGCGTAGGACGTGCTACCCGGGCTTTCTTT. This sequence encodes CASVGRATRAFF.

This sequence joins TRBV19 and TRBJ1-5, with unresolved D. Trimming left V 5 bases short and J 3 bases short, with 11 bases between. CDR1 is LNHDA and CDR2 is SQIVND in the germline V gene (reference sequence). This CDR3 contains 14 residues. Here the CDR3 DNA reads TGTGCCAGTAGTCCAAACCAAGTCAATCAGCCCCAGCATTTT. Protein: CASSPNQVNQPQHF. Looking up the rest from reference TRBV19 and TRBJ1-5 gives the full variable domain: DGGITQSPKYLFRKEGQNVTLSCEQNLNHDAMYWYRQDPGQGLRLIYYSQIVNDFQKGDIAEGYSVSREKKESFPLTVTSAQKNPTAFYLCASSPNQVNQPQHFGDGTRLSIL.

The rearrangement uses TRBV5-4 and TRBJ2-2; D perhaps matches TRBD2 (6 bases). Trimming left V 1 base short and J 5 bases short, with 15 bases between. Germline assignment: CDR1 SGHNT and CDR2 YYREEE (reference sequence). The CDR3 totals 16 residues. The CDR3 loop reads CASSLRQGGRTGELFF. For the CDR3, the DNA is TGTGCCAGCAGCTTGAGACAAGGAGGGAGGACCGGGGAGCTGTTTTTT. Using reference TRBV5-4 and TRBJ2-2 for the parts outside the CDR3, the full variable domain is ETGVTQSPTHLIKTRGQQVTLRCSSQSGHNTVSWYQQALGQGPQFIFQYYREEENGRGNFPPRFSGLQFPNYSSELNVNALELDDSALYLCASSLRQGGRTGELFFGEGSRLTVL.

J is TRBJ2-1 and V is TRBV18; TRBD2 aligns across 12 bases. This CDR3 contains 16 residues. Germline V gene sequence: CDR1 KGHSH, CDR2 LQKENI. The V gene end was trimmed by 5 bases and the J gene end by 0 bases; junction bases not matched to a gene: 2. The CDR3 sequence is CASSSTSGSSYNEQFF. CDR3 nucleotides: TGTGCCAGCTCATCGACTAGCGGGAGCTCCTACAATGAGCAGTTCTTC. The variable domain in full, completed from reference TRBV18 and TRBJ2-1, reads NAGVMQNPRHLVRRRGQEARLRCSPMKGHSHVYWYRQLPEEGLKFMVYLQKENIIDESGMPKERFSAEFPKEGPSILRIQQVVRGDSAAYFCASSSTSGSSYNEQFFGPGTRLTVL.